This T cell receptor (beta chain) stems from a study of breast tumors, draining lymph nodes, adjacent tissues. Whole-study findings and limits: Tumors had less TCR diversity than lymph nodes, more than nontumor tissue.

TCRdb passed the multiplex PCR reads through MiXCR, listing each CDR3 protein once. The sample lists some 130,000 distinct CDR3 sequences; 20% to 25% were seen once. Turning to this clonotype: The antigen is undetermined.

Samples came from axillary lymph nodes draining the breast cancer. The CDR3 has 16 residues. V lost 0 bases and J lost 2, with 12 bases in between. Germline V gene lookup returns CDR1 SGHRS and CDR2 YFSETQ. The material sequenced was axillary lymph node tissue. The chain uses TRBV5-1 and TRBJ2-1; D gene uncertain. The source of this sequence is a female donor with breast cancer. Some clones in this sample may be carry-over from other donors' samples. CDR3 protein: CASSLVLGRTYNEQFF. CDR3 in DNA: TGCGCCAGCAGCTTGGTCCTAGGGCGGACCTACAATGAGCAGTTCTTC.